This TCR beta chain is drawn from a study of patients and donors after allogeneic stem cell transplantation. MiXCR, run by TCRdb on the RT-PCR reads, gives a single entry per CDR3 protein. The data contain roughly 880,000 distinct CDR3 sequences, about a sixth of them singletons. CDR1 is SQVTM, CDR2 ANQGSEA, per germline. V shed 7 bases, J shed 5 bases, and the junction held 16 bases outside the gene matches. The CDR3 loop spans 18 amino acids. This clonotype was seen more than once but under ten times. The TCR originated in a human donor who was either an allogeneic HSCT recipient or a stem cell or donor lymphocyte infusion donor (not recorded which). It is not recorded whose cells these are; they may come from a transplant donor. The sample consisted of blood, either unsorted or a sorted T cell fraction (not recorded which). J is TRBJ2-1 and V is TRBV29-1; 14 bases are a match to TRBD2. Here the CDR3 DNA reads TGCAGCGCCCGGCAGATCGCGACTAGCGGGAGGGCTAACAATGAGCAGTTCTTC. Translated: CSARQIATSGRANNEQFF.